These 6 T cell receptor beta chains were sequenced from one sample in a study of breast tumors, draining lymph nodes, adjacent tissues. TCRdb re-called the multiplex PCR reads through MiXCR, storing one row per CDR3 protein. This table has approximately 15,000 distinct CDR3 sequences, around 57% appearing once. Sequenced input: tumor-adjacent breast tissue. The receptors were sampled from a female donor with breast cancer. Some clones in this sample may be carry-over from other donors' samples.

Concerning this clonotype itself: The germline gene is not matched at one end of the junction; a read error may be the cause. J is TRBJ2-2 and V is TRBV9; D tentatively fits TRBD1 or TRBD2 (6 bases each). Germline CDR1 is SGDLS and CDR2 is YYNGEE. The CDR3 is 14 amino acids. CDR3 nucleotides: TGTGCCAGCAGCGTAACGGGGGCGGCCGGGGAGCTGGTTTTT. Its protein product is CASSVTGAAGELVF. Using reference TRBV9 and TRBJ2-2 for the parts outside the CDR3, the full variable domain is DSGVTQTPKHLITATGQRVTLRCSPRSGDLSVYWYQQSLDQGLQFLIQYYNGEERAKGNILERFSAQQFPDLHSELNLSSLELGDSALYFCASSVTGAAGELVFGEGSRLTVL.

This clonotype was seen many times. The rearrangement joins TRBV2 to TRBJ1-1; D unresolved. The CDR3 loop spans 12 amino acids. CDR1 and CDR2 from the germline V gene are SNHLY and FYNNEI. The V end lost 3 bases, the J end lost 8 bases, and 10 bases lay between the germline ends. The CDR3 nucleotides read TGTGCCAGCAGTGAGACGGAGCGGGAAGCTTTCTTT. It encodes CASSETEREAFF. Full variable domain (remainder filled in from reference TRBV2 and TRBJ1-1): EPEVTQTPSHQVTQMGQEVILRCVPISNHLYFYWYRQILGQKVEFLVSFYNNEISEKSEIFDDQFSVERPDGSNFTLKIRSTKLEDSAMYFCASSETEREAFFGQGTRLTVV.

This clonotype is medium-sized (0.01 to 0.1%) within its sample. The V gene is TRBV2, the J gene TRBJ1-6; no clear D gene. V lost 2 bases, J lost 1 base, and 6 bases lay in between. The germline V gene has CDR1 SNHLY and CDR2 FYNNEI. CDR3 length equals 15 residues. CDR3 in DNA: TGTGCCAGCAGTGAAACCGAGTCCTATAATTCACCCCTCCACTTT. It translates to CASSETESYNSPLHF.

The CDR3 protein is CSARDVAGLDTNYGYTF. The DNA of the CDR3 is TGCAGTGCTAGAGATGTGGCAGGTTTAGATACTAACTATGGCTACACCTTC. The chain links TRBV20-1 to TRBJ1-2; D uncertain. The CDR3 is made up of 17 amino acids. V lost 0 bases, J lost 0 bases, and 17 bases lay in between. The germline V gene encodes CDR1 DFQATT and CDR2 SNEGSKA (reference sequence).

This clonotype was seen a handful of times. The V and J genes are TRBV2 and TRBJ1-4, with D possibly matching TRBD1 (5 bases). Germline V gene data show CDR1 as SNHLY and CDR2 as FYNNEI. This CDR3 has 14 residues. The V and J ends lost 6 bases and 1 base respectively, with 9 bases between them. The CDR3 is CASRETVTNEKLFF. As DNA, the CDR3 is TGTGCCAGCAGGGAGACAGTAACTAATGAAAAACTGTTTTTT.

This clonotype was seen many times. A single base separates this from a much larger clone, so it may be a read error. The chain couples TRBV5-5 to TRBJ2-7, with a weak D call TRBD1 (6 bases). CDR1 SGHKS and CDR2 YYEKEE come from the germline V gene (reference sequence). The V gene lost 6 bases and the J gene lost 4 bases, with 17 bases spanning the gap. The CDR3 runs to 14 residues. The CDR3, as DNA: TGTGCCAGCAAACTGAGGGGGACGCCGTACGAGCAGTACTTC. Amino acids: CASKLRGTPYEQYF.